The 16 T cell receptor beta chains given below trace back to one sample, sequenced in a study of cytomegalovirus exposure and HLA in healthy donors. It was with 60 Vbeta and 13 Jbeta primers that the PCR ran. Assay used: immunoSEQ multiplex PCR; TCRdb lists only in-frame clones, some missing. The sample contains around 190,000 clones, approximately 75% of which appear only once. The specimen was PBMCs. These receptors all stem from a man under 40 in good health and CMV-seropositive.

This clone was picked up one time. The chain is built from TRBV28 and TRBJ1-2, with unresolved D. Between the trimmed V and J ends, which lost 5 bases and 0 bases, there was a span of 10 bases. The CDR3 is 14 amino acids. The germline gives CDR1 MDHEN, CDR2 SYDVKM. The DNA of the CDR3 is TGTGCCAGCAGTGTAACCCCAGCTAACTATGGCTACACCTTC. Translating gives CASSVTPANYGYTF.

Notes on this clone: In the same sample, other DNA sequences code for this CDR3. The chain is built from TRBV7-3 and TRBJ2-1; 8 nucleotides agree with TRBD2. The CDR3 is made up of 15 amino acids. V lost 1 base and J lost 6; bases outside the gene matches: 5. From germline, CDR1 is SGHTA and CDR2 FQGTGA. The CDR3 sequence is CASSLSAGGGNEQFF. The CDR3, as DNA: TGTGCCAGCAGCTTAAGCGCGGGAGGTGGCAATGAGCAGTTCTTC.

The chain has TRBV7-2 and TRBJ2-1; 8 bases align to TRBD1. Trimming at V came to 5 bases and at J to 4 bases, leaving 7 bases not matched to a gene. Germline values: CDR1 SGHTA, CDR2 FQGNSA. The CDR3 contains 15 residues. This chain's CDR3 is CASSLGTGDYNEQFF. The DNA of the CDR3 is TGTGCCAGCAGCCTCGGGACAGGAGATTACAATGAGCAGTTCTTC.

The rearrangement joins TRBV5-1 to TRBJ1-3, with TRBD1 as a possible D gene (6 bases). Trimming took 5 bases from V and 0 from J, leaving 12 bases between them. Germline assignment: CDR1 SGHRS and CDR2 YFSETQ. The CDR3 loop spans 15 amino acids. The CDR3 spells CASSRTGSSGNTIYF. Written as DNA, the CDR3 is TGCGCCAGCAGTCGTACAGGGTCCTCTGGAAACACCATATATTTT.

This clone was found a few times. The rearrangement joins TRBV5-4 to TRBJ2-7, with 12 nucleotides matching TRBD1. The V segment lost 1 base and the J segment 5 bases; nucleotides outside the gene matches: 4. Germline values: CDR1 SGHNT, CDR2 YYREEE (reference sequence). The CDR3 totals 15 residues. CDR3 in DNA: TGTGCCAGCAGCTTGTCGGGACAGGGGGCCCACGAGCAGTACTTC. This codes for CASSLSGQGAHEQYF.

This clone was detected once. V gene TRBV27 combines with J gene TRBJ2-7; D may be TRBD1 (5 bases). The germline V and J ends were trimmed by 9 bases and 9 bases, with 15 bases remaining between them. Germline CDR1 and CDR2: MNHEY and SMNVEV (reference sequence). CDR3 length: 11 amino acids. CDR3 region: CARARVRGQYF. CDR3 in DNA: TGTGCCAGAGCCAGGGTAAGAGGGCAGTACTTC.

Points on this clone: At one of its ends the junction is not consistent with the germline gene, which may arise from a read error. The chain is built from TRBV7-9 and TRBJ1-2; a possible D gene is TRBD1 (6 bases). Per germline, CDR1 SEHNR and CDR2 FQNEAQ (reference sequence). CDR3 length equals 17 residues. The CDR3, as DNA: TGTTCCAGCAGCCTCTCTGCGAACCGTGGGGGGGCTAGGGGCTACACCTTC. Protein sequence: CSSSLSANRGGARGYTF.

The chain recombines TRBV5-6 with TRBJ2-2; D is perhaps TRBD2 (6 bases). From germline, CDR1 is SGHDT and CDR2 YYEEEE. The CDR3 runs 15 residues. Between the trimmed V and J ends, which lost 0 bases and 3 bases, there was a span of 9 bases. The CDR3 protein is CASSLGGVYTGELFF. The CDR3 coding sequence is TGTGCCAGCAGCTTGGGGGGGGTTTACACCGGGGAGCTGTTTTTT. Full variable domain (outside the CDR3, taken from reference TRBV5-6 and TRBJ2-2): DAGVTQSPTHLIKTRGQQVTLRCSPKSGHDTVSWYQQALGQGPQFIFQYYEEEERQRGNFPDRFSGHQFPNYSSELNVNALLLGDSALYLCASSLGGVYTGELFFGEGSRLTVL.

The chain joins TRBV4-1 to TRBJ2-1; 7 nucleotides line up with TRBD2. The CDR3 is 16 amino acids. The V and J ends lost 3 bases and 6 bases, in that order; junction bases with no gene match: 11. CDR1 is MGHRA, CDR2 YSYEKL, per germline. In DNA, the CDR3 is TGCGCCAGCAGCCATGGACGAGCGGGACCCATCAATGAGCAGTTCTTC. This sequence encodes CASSHGRAGPINEQFF.

The chain couples TRBV15 to TRBJ2-5; the D gene is possibly TRBD1 (5 bases). This CDR3 has 13 residues. Looked up from germline, CDR1 is LNHNV and CDR2 is YYDKDF (reference sequence). With 0 bases removed from V and 4 bases from J, the gap between germline ends came to 6 bases. The DNA of the CDR3 is TGTGCCACCAGCAGAGACAGGGTAGAGACCCAGTACTTC. Translated: CATSRDRVETQYF.

This clone was counted once. The rearrangement joins TRBV5-1 to TRBJ1-1, with D possibly being TRBD1 (6 bases). CDR1 is SGHRS, CDR2 YFSETQ, per germline. V was pared by 3 bases and J by 11 bases, with 14 bases between. This CDR3 spans 12 amino acids. The CDR3 DNA sequence: TGCGCCAGCAGCTCCAACAGGGATAGGGCTTTCTTT. Its protein is CASSSNRDRAFF.

CDR3 DNA sequence: TGCAGCGTTGGCCTCAACCATGGACAAACCAATGAGCAGTTCTTC. Its translation: CSVGLNHGQTNEQFF. The genes are TRBV29-1 and TRBJ2-1; TRBD1 is a possible D gene (5 bases). The CDR3 is 15 residues long. The ends were cut back, 4 bases at V and 6 bases at J, with 19 bases in the middle. Germline assignment: CDR1 SQVTM and CDR2 ANQGSEA.

In nucleotides, the CDR3 is TGTGCCAGCAGCTTCGGGCAGGGGAGGGGTGGCTACACCTTC. Encoded protein: CASSFGQGRGGYTF. The chain uses TRBV5-6 and TRBJ1-2; TRBD1 might be the D (6 bases). The CDR3 length is 14 residues. V lost 2 bases and J lost 7, with 15 bases in between. The germline V gene encodes CDR1 SGHDT and CDR2 YYEEEE.

This clone has just a few counts. V and J are TRBV7-2 and TRBJ2-3; 9 bases are a match to TRBD2. V trimming: 4 bases; J trimming: 3 bases; junction bases outside the gene matches: 5. The CDR3 has 15 amino acids. Germline V gene data show CDR1 as SGHTA and CDR2 as FQGNSA. This CDR3 is CASSSASGRTDTQYF. The CDR3 DNA reads as TGTGCCAGCAGCTCGGCGAGCGGGAGGACAGATACGCAGTATTTT.

This clone was seen more than once but under ten times. J is TRBJ1-1 and V is TRBV28; a weak D match, TRBD1 (5 bases). Germline-derived CDR1 and CDR2 are MDHEN and SYDVKM. The V end lost 6 bases, the J end lost 0 bases, and 5 bases lay between the germline ends. This CDR3 has 12 residues. The CDR3 region has the DNA TGTGCCAGCAGGGACATGAACACTGAAGCTTTCTTT. This translates into CASRDMNTEAFF. The full variable domain, completed using reference TRBV28 and TRBJ1-1, is DVKVTQSSRYLVKRTGEKVFLECVQDMDHENMFWYRQDPGLGLRLIYFSYDVKMKEKGDIPEGYSVSREKKERFSLILESASTNQTSMYLCASRDMNTEAFFGQGTRLTVV.

This clone is a singleton in its sample. This chain links TRBV7-2 with TRBJ2-5, with 10 positions matching TRBD2. Germline V gives CDR1 SGHTA, CDR2 FQGNSA. There are 16 residues in the CDR3. Losses at the gene ends were 5 bases for V and 2 bases for J; bases not matched to a gene: 8. The CDR3 nucleotides are TGTGCCAGCAGCCCGCGGGGACTAGCGCCACAAGAGACCCAGTACTTC. It is translated as CASSPRGLAPQETQYF.